This T cell receptor beta chain was obtained from a study of monozygotic twins with inflammatory bowel disease. The study's findings and limits: With others, IBD patients shared fewer clonotypes than healthy twins did, especially with disease activity. Twins with IBD were found to have lower TCRbeta diversity (inverse Simpson) than healthy co-twins.

CDR3 length equals 17 residues. Germline lookup yields CDR1 LGHNT and CDR2 FRNRAP. The unique tags termed UMIs, each holding a 6-nucleotide sample barcode, were added by means of template switching. Each CDR3 protein gets one entry in TCRdb, which reprocessed the 5' RACE reads and gives no DNA. The table for this sample gives 350,000 to 400,000 distinct CDR3 sequences. Remarks on this clonotype: Its specificity is unknown.

This receptor was identified in a human donor with ulcerative colitis or Crohn's disease, or a healthy co-twin of an affected twin (not recorded which). The specimen sequenced was blood. The gene calls are TRBV12-5 and TRBJ2-5; TCRdb designates TRBD2, a call that cannot be tested without DNA. CDR3 protein: CASGFGTSGGLRETQYF.